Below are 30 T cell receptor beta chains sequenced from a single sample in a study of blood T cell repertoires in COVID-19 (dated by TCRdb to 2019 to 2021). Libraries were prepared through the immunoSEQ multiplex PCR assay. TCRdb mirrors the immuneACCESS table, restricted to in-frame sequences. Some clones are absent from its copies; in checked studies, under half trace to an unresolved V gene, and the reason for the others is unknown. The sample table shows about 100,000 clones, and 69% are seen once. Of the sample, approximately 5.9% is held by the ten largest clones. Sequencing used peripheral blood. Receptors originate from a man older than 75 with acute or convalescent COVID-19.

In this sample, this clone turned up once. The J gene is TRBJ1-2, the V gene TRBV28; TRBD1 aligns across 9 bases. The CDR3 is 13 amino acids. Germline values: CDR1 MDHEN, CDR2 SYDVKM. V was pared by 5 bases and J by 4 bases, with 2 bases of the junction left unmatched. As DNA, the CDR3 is TGTGCCAGCAGTAACAGGGGGCTCTATGGCTACACCTTC. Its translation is CASSNRGLYGYTF.

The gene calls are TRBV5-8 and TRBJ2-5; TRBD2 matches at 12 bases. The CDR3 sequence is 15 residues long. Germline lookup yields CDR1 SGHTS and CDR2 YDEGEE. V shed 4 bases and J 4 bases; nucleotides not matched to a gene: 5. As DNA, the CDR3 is TGTGCCAGCAGCGCCGGGACTAGCGGGTCAGAGACCCAGTACTTC. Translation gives CASSAGTSGSETQYF.

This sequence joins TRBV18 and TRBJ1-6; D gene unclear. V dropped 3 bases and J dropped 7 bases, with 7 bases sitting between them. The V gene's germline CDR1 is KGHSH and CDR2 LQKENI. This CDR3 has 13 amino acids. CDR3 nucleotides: TGTGCCAGCTCACCCTCTGCGAATTCACCCCTCCACTTT. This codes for CASSPSANSPLHF.

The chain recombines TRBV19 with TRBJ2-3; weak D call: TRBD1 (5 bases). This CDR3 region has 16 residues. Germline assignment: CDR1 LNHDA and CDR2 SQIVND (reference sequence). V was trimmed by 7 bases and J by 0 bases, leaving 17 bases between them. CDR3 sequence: CASTPWQTASTDTQYF. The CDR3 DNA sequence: TGTGCCAGTACTCCATGGCAGACAGCTAGCACAGATACGCAGTATTTT.

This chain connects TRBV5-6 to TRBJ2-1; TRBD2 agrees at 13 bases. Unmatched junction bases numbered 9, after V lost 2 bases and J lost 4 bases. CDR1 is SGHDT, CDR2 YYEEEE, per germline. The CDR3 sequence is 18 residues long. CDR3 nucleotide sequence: TGTGCCAGCAGCTTCACTAGCGGGAGGGCCCTCCGATACAATGAGCAGTTCTTC. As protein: CASSFTSGRALRYNEQFF.

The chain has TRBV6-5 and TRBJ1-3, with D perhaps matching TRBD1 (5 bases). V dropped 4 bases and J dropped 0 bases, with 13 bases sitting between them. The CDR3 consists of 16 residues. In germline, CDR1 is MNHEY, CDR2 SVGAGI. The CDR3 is CASSSHGAPSGNTIYF. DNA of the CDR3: TGTGCCAGCAGTTCACATGGGGCCCCCTCTGGAAACACCATATATTTT.

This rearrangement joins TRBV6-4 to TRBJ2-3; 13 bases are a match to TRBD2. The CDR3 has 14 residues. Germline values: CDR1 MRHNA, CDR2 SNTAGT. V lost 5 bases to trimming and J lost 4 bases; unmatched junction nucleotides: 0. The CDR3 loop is CASSTSGRADTQYF. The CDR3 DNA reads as TGTGCCAGCAGTACTAGCGGGAGGGCAGATACGCAGTATTTT.

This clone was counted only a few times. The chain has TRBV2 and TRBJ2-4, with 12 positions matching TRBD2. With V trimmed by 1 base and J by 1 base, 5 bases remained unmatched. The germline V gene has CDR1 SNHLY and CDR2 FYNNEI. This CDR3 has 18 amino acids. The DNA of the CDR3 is TGTGCCAGCAGTGAAGGACTAGCGGGAGTTCGGGCCAAAAACATTCAGTACTTC. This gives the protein CASSEGLAGVRAKNIQYF. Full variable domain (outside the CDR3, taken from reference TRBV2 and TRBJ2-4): EPEVTQTPSHQVTQMGQEVILRCVPISNHLYFYWYRQILGQKVEFLVSFYNNEISEKSEIFDDQFSVERPDGSNFTLKIRSTKLEDSAMYFCASSEGLAGVRAKNIQYFGAGTRLSVL.

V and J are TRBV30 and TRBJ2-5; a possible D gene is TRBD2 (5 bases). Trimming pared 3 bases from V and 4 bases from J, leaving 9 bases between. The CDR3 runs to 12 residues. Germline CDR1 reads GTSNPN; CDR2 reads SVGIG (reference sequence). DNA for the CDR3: TGTGCCTGGAGGGACTGGCTAGAGACCCAGTACTTC. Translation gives CAWRDWLETQYF.

The chain's CDR3 is CASSLQGRDGYGYTF. CDR3 DNA: TGTGCCAGCAGCCTACAGGGAAGGGACGGGTATGGCTACACCTTC. V is TRBV5-4 and J is TRBJ1-2; D is possibly TRBD1 (6 bases). V lost 4 bases and J 5 bases, leaving 18 bases between the germline ends. CDR1 and CDR2 (germline): SGHNT, YYREEE (reference sequence). This CDR3 is 15 amino acids long.

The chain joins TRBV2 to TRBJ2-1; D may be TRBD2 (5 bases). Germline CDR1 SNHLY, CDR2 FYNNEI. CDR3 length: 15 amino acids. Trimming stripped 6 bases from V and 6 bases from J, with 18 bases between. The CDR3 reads CASSPSGKRSNEQFF. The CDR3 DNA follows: TGTGCCAGCAGCCCGAGCGGAAAAAGATCCAATGAGCAGTTCTTC.

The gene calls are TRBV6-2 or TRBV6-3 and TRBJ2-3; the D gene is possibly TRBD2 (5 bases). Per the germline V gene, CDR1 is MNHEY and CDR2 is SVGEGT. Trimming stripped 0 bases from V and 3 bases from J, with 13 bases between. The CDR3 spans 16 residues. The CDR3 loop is CASSYSTPTGTDTQYF. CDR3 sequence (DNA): TGTGCCAGCAGTTACTCGACCCCAACGGGGACAGATACGCAGTATTTT.

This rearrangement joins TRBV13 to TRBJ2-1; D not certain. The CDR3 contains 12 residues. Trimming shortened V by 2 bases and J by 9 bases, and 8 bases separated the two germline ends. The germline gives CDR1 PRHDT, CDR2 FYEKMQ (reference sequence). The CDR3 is CASSLSRSEQFF. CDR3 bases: TGTGCCAGCAGCTTAAGTAGGAGTGAGCAGTTCTTC.

The CDR3 here is CATTDRGSEQPQHF. In nucleotides, the CDR3 is TGTGCCACCACGGACAGGGGATCGGAACAGCCCCAGCATTTT. The chain is built from TRBV7-7 and TRBJ1-5; TRBD1 matches at 9 bases. The V gene's germline CDR1 is SSHAT and CDR2 FNYEAQ (reference sequence). V lost 10 bases and J lost 7; bases outside the gene matches: 11. The CDR3 consists of 14 residues.

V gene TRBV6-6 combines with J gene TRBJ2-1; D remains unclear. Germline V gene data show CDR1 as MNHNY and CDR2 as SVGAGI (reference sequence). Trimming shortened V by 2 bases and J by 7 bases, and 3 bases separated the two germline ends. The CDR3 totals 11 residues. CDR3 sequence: CASSYRNEQFF. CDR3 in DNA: TGTGCCAGCAGTTACCGTAATGAGCAGTTCTTC.

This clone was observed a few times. The CDR3, as DNA: TGCAGTGCTAGTACGGGAGGGCCTGGCGAGCAGTACTTC. This sequence encodes CSASTGGPGEQYF. The rearrangement links TRBV20-1 to TRBJ2-7, with 8 bases that match TRBD2. Germline V lookup: CDR1 DFQATT, CDR2 SNEGSKA (reference sequence). This CDR3 region has 13 residues. J lost 6 bases, V lost 3 bases, and 7 bases had no gene match.

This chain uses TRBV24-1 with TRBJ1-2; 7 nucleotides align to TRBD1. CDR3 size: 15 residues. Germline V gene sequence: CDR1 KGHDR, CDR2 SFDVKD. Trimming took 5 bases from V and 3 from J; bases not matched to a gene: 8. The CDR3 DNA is TGTGCCACCAGTGCCGGAACAGGGGCCCACTATGGCTACACCTTC. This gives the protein CATSAGTGAHYGYTF.

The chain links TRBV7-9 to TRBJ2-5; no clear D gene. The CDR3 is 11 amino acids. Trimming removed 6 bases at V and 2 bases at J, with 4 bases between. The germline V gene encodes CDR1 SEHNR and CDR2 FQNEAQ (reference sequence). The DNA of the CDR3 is TGTGCCAGCAGTATACAAGAGACCCAGTACTTC. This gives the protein CASSIQETQYF.

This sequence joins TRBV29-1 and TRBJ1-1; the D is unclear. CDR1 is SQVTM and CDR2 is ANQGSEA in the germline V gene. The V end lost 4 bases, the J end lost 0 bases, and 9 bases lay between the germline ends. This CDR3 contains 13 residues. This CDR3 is CSVAAELNTEAFF. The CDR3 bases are TGCAGCGTTGCCGCCGAGCTGAACACTGAAGCTTTCTTT. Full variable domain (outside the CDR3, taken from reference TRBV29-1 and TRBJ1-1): SAVISQKPSRDICQRGTSLTIQCQVDSQVTMMFWYRQQPGQSLTLIATANQGSEATYESGFVIDKFPISRPNLTFSTLTVSNMSPEDSSIYLCSVAAELNTEAFFGQGTRLTVV.

Here the CDR3 DNA reads TGTGCCAGTAGTATGACTAGCGGAAAGAACGAGCAGTACTTC. Translation gives CASSMTSGKNEQYF. V and J are TRBV19 and TRBJ2-7, with 9 bases aligning to TRBD2. Trimming cost V 3 bases and J 5 bases; bases outside gene matches: 5. Germline V gene lookup returns CDR1 LNHDA and CDR2 SQIVND (reference sequence). The CDR3 is 14 amino acids.

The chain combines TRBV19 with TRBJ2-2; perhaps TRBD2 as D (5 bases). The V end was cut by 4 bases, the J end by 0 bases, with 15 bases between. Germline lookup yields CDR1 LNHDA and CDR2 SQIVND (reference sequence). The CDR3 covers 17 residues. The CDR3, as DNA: TGTGCCAGTAGTAGGCGATCAGGACTTTCGAACACCGGGGAGCTGTTTTTT. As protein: CASSRRSGLSNTGELFF.

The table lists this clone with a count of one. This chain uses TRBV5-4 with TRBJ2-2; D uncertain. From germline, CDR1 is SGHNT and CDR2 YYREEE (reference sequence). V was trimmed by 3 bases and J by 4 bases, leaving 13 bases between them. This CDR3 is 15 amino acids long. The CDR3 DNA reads TGTGCCAGCAGCTCGACCACAGCATTCACCGGGGAGCTGTTTTTT. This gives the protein CASSSTTAFTGELFF.

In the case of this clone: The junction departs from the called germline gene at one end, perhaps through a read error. The CDR3 region is CASSLYQGAEGFF. DNA for the CDR3: TGTGCCAGCAGTTTATACCAGGGGGCGGAAGGTTTCTTT. The chain is built from TRBV12-3 or TRBV12-4 and TRBJ1-1, with 8 bases that match TRBD1. The CDR3 has 13 residues.

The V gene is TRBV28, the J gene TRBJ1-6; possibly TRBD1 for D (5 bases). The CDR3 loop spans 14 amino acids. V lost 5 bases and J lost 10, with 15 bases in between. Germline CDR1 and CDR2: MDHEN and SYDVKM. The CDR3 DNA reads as TGTGCCAGCAGTGGATCCTCAGGGAAATCACCCCTCCACTTT. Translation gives CASSGSSGKSPLHF.

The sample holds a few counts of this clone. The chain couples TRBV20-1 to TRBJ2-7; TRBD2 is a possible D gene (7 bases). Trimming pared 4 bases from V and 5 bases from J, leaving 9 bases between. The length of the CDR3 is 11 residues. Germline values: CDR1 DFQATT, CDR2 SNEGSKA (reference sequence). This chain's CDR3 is CSAKGGDEQYF. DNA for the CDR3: TGCAGTGCTAAGGGGGGGGACGAGCAGTACTTC.

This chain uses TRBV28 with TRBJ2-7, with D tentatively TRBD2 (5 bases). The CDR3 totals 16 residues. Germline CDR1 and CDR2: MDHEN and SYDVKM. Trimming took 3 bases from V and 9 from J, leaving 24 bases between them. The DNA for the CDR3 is TGTGCCAGCAGTTTCGCCTCTGGAGGAATATCTACGGTGCAGTACTTC. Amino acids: CASSFASGGISTVQYF.

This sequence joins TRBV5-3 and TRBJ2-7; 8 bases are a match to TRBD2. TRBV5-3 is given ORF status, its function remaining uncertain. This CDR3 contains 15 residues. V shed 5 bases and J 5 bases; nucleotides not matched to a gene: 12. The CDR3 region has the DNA TGTGCCAGAAGAGTTCCCGGGACTAGTGTTCACGAGCAGTACTTC. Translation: CARRVPGTSVHEQYF.

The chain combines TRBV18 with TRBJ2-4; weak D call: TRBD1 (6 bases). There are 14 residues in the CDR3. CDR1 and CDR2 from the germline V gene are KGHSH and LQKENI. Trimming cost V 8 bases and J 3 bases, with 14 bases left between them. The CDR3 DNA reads TGTGCCAGCACGCCATCAGGGGTCAAAAACATTCAGTACTTC. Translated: CASTPSGVKNIQYF.

CDR3 sequence (DNA): TGTGCCAGCAGTTCATTAGTGTCGGGTGAGACCCAGTACTTC. Its protein is CASSSLVSGETQYF. This chain connects TRBV28 to TRBJ2-5; D is undetermined. Trimming removed 4 bases at V and 5 bases at J, with 14 bases between. Germline lookup yields CDR1 MDHEN and CDR2 SYDVKM. This CDR3 contains 14 residues.

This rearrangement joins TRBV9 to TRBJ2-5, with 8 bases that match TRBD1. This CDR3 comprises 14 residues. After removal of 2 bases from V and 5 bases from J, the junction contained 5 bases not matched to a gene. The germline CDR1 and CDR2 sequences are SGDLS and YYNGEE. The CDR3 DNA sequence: TGTGCCAGCAGCGTTCAGGGGGCGTATGAGACCCAGTACTTC. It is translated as CASSVQGAYETQYF.